The sequence of this TCR beta chain was determined in a study of T cells in Graves' hyperthyroidism and ophthalmopathy. Regarding the study as a whole: Among clonotypes expanded in thyroid above 0.001, most were also found in blood. Ophthalmopathy, as predicted by the model, came a median 6.5 months after the prediction.

The CDR3 totals 16 residues. Germline V gene lookup returns CDR1 SGHRS and CDR2 YFSETQ. The germline V and J ends were trimmed by 0 bases and 2 bases, with 15 bases remaining between them. Amplification targeted TCR beta CDR3 regions from RNA transcripts. Primed by the HTBI set, a first-round RT-PCR was run on the TCR CDR3. TCRdb reprocessed the multiplex PCR reads via MiXCR and lists one record per CDR3 protein. This table has some 340,000 distinct CDR3 sequences, roughly 13% appearing once. This clonotype was picked up many times. Its target is not known. Ophthalmopathy patients all had a Clinical Activity Score of at least 3, a NOSPECS grade of at least 4 and disease under 3 months old.

The sequence derives from a woman in her thirties or forties with Graves' ophthalmopathy. The sequenced sample consisted of blood. The gene calls are TRBV5-1 and TRBJ2-7; D gene ambiguous. CDR3 DNA: TGCGCCAGCAGCTTGGCCCCGGAGAACAGACCCTACGAGCAGTACTTC. Amino acid sequence: CASSLAPENRPYEQYF.